The clone carrying this TCR beta chain has just a few counts. TCRdb itself ran the 5' RACE reads through MiXCR, one entry per CDR3 protein. The data contain 95,000 to 150,000 distinct CDR3 sequences, roughly 8.2% of them singletons. Germline lookup yields CDR1 SEHNR and CDR2 FQNEAQ (reference sequence). This CDR3 contains 16 residues. The V gene end was trimmed by 1 base and the J gene end by 9 bases; junction bases not matched to a gene: 12. This entry is derived from a study of T cells after yellow fever vaccination. The input for sequencing was CD8+ T cells sorted from PBMCs, taken on the day of the yellow fever booster vaccination. The V call is TRBV7-9, the J call TRBJ2-1; 7 nucleotides match TRBD2. The source is a man in his late teens or twenties who received the YFV17D yellow fever vaccine. CDR3 nucleotide sequence: TGTGCCAGCAGCTTAGATGTCTTCGGGGGGATATTTGAGCAGTTCTTC. Amino acids: CASSLDVFGGIFEQFF. Full variable domain (rest looked up from reference TRBV7-9 and TRBJ2-1): DTGVSQNPRHKITKRGQNVTFRCDPISEHNRLYWYRQTLGQGPEFLTYFQNEAQLEKSRLLSDRFSAERPKGSFSTLEIQRTEQGDSAMYLCASSLDVFGGIFEQFFGPGTRLTVL.